This TCR beta chain was observed in a study of CXCR3-negative and CXCR3-positive naive CD8 T cells. Regarding the study as a whole: Much lower diversity was found in memory CD8+ cells, while both naive subsets had comparably high diversity.

5' RACE that incorporated UMI labels was used to prepare the TRB cDNA libraries. No DNA is given; TCRdb re-called the 5' RACE reads and lists each CDR3 protein once. The sample table sets out 100,000 to 150,000 distinct CDR3 sequences. Remarks on this clonotype: Its antigen is currently unknown.

The sequence was obtained from a human donor in good health. Some clones in this sample may be carry-over from other donors' samples. Sequencing was carried out using naive CXCR3- CD8+ T cells from blood. Specified subset: CD45RO-CCR7+CD27+CD95- naive CD8+ T cells lacking CXCR3 (TNR3-).

The CDR3 loop is CASSNRIFNSPLHF. The V call is TRBV28, the J call TRBJ1-6. The CDR3 consists of 14 residues. CDR1 is MDHEN and CDR2 is SYDVKM in the germline V gene.